The clone carrying this T cell receptor beta chain has only a few counts. The sample originates from a study of human T cells and chemical hapten exposure. Study information: Patients, a majority of them female, were diagnosed with alopecia areata, totalis or universalis. Minor pooled library volume differences mainly drove per-sample TCR yield variation.

Each CDR3 protein gets one entry after TCRdb re-called the RACE reads with MiXCR. The table has hundreds of thousands of distinct CDR3 sequences, around 6% seen once. J lost 1 base, V lost 6 bases, and 8 bases had no gene match. This CDR3 has 17 residues. The sample's time point: patch test 2, 6 weeks after DPC sensitization. Treatment meaning: therapeutic diphenylcyclopropenone sensitization with weekly scalp DPC. The chain carries TRBV12-3 or TRBV12-4 and TRBJ2-6, with TRBD1 identical over 8 bases. The clonotype comes from a woman between 18 and 29 years old with alopecia areata. Some clones in this sample may be carry-over from other donors' samples. Specimen: whole blood, collected in connection with sensitization to the hapten diphenylcyclopropenone (DPC). This chain's CDR3 is CASRLTGGPSGANVLTF. The CDR3 coding sequence is TGTGCCAGCAGGCTAACAGGGGGACCGTCTGGGGCCAACGTCCTGACTTTC.